This TCR beta chain was recorded in a study of blood T cell repertoires in COVID-19. Germline loops: CDR1 SGHTA, CDR2 FQGNSA. V was clipped by 3 bases and J by 0 bases, with 9 bases between them. The CDR3 has 15 residues. This clone was observed a few times. The same CDR3 can be traced to other DNA sequences in this sample. Assay used: immunoSEQ multiplex PCR; TCRdb lists only in-frame clones, some missing. The sample holds 270,000 or so clones, 86% seen once. Sequences were obtained from peripheral blood. V gene TRBV7-2 combines with J gene TRBJ1-3, with D maybe TRBD1 (6 bases). The clonotype comes from a man in his forties with active or convalescent COVID-19. The CDR3: CASSLDRFSGNTIYF. The CDR3, as DNA: TGTGCCAGCAGCTTGGACAGATTCTCTGGAAACACCATATATTTT.